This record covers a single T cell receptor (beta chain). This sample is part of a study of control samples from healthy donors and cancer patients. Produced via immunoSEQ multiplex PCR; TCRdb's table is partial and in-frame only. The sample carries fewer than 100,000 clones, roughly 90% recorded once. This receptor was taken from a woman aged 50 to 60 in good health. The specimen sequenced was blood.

CDR3 sequence reads: CATGTGGSDTQYF. The CDR3 coding sequence is TGTGCCACCGGGACGGGGGGGTCAGATACGCAGTATTTT. The V call is TRBV24-1, the J call TRBJ2-3; TRBD2 matches at 8 bases. V shed 9 bases, J shed 4 bases, and the junction held 5 bases outside the gene matches. CDR1 is KGHDR, CDR2 SFDVKD, per germline. This CDR3 spans 13 amino acids.